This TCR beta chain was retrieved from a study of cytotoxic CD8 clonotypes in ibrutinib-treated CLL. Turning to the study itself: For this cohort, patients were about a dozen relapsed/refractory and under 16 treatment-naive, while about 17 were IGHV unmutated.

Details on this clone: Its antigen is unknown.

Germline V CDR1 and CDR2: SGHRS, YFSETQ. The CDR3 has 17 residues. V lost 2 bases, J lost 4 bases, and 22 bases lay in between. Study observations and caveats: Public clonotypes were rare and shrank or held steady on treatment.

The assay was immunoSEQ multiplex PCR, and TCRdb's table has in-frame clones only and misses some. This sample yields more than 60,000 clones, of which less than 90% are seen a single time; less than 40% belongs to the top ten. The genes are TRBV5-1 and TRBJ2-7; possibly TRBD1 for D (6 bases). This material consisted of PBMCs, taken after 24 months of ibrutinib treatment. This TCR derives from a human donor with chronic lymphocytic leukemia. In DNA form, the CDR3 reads TGCGCCAGCAGCTTATGGAGCGGCGCAGGACAGCAATACGAGCAGTACTTC. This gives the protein CASSLWSGAGQQYEQYF.